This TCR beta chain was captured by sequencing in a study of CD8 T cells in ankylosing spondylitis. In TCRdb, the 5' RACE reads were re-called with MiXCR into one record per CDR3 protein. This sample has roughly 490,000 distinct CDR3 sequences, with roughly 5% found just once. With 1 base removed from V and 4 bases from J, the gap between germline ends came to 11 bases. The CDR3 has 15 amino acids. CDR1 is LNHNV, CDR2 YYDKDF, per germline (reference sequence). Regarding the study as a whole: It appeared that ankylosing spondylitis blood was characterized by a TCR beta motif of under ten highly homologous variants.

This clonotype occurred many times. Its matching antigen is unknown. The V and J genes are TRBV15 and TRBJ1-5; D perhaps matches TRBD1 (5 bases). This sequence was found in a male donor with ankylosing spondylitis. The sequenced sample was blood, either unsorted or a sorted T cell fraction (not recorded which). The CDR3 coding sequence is TGTGCCACCAGCAGAGCTAGATGGGGGAATCAGCCCCAGCATTTT. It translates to CATSRARWGNQPQHF.